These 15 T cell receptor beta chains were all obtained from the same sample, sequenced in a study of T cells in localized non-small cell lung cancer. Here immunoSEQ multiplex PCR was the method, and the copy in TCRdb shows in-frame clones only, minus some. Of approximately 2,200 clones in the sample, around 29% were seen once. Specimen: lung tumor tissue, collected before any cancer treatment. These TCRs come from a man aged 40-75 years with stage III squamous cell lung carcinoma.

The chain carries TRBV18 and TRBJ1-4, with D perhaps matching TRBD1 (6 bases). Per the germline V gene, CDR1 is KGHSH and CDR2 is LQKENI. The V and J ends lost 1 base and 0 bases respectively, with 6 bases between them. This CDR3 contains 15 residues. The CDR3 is CASSPRTATNEKLFF. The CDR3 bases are TGTGCCAGCTCACCACGGACAGCAACTAATGAAAAACTGTTTTTT.

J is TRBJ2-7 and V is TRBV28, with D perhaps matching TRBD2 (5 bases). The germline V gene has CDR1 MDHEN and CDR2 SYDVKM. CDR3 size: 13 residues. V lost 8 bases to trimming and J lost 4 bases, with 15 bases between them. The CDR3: CASFGLEIYEQYF. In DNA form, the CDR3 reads TGTGCCAGCTTCGGACTCGAAATTTACGAGCAGTACTTC. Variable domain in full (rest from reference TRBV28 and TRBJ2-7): DVKVTQSSRYLVKRTGEKVFLECVQDMDHENMFWYRQDPGLGLRLIYFSYDVKMKEKGDIPEGYSVSREKKERFSLILESASTNQTSMYLCASFGLEIYEQYFGPGTRLTVT.

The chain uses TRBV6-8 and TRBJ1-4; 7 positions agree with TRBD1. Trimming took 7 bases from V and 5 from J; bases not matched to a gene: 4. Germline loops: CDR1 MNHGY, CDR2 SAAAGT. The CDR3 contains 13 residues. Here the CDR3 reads CASKGQRNEKLFF. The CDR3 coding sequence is TGTGCCAGCAAGGGACAGCGGAATGAAAAACTGTTTTTT.

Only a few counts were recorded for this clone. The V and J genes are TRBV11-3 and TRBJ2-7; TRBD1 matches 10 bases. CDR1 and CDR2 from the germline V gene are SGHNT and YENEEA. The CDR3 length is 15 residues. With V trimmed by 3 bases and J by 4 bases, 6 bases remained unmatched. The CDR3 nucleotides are TGTGCCAGCAGCTTCTCTTGGACAGGGGGGTACGAGCAGTACTTC. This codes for CASSFSWTGGYEQYF.

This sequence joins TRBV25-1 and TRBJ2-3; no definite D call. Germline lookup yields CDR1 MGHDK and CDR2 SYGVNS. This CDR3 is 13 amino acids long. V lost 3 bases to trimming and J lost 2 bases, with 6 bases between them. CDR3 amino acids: CASSDWNTDTQYF. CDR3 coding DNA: TGTGCCAGCAGTGATTGGAACACAGATACGCAGTATTTT.

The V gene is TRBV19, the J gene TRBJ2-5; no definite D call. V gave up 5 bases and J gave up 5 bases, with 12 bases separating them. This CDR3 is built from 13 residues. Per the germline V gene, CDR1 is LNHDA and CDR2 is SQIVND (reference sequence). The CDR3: CASSGIGAETQYF. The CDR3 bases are TGTGCCAGTAGTGGGATTGGAGCGGAGACCCAGTACTTC. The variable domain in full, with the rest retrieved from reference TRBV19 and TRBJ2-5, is DGGITQSPKYLFRKEGQNVTLSCEQNLNHDAMYWYRQDPGQGLRLIYYSQIVNDFQKGDIAEGYSVSREKKESFPLTVTSAQKNPTAFYLCASSGIGAETQYFGPGTRLLVL.

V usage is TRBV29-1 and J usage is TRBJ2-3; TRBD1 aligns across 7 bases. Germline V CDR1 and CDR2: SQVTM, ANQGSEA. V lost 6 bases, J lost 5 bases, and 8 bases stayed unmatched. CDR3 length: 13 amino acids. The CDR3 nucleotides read TGCAGCGTCAGGACAGGCGGTCAAGATACGCAGTATTTT. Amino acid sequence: CSVRTGGQDTQYF.

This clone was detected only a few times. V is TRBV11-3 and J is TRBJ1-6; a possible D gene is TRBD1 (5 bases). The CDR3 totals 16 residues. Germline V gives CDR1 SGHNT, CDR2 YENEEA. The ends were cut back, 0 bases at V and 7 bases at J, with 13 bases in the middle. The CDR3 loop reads CASSLEPNRPNSPLHF. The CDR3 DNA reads TGTGCCAGCAGCTTAGAGCCCAACAGGCCGAATTCACCCCTCCACTTT.

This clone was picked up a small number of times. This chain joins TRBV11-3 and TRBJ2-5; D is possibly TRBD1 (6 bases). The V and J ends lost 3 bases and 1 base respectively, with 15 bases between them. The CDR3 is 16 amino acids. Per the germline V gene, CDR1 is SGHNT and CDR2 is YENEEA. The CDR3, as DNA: TGTGCCAGCAGCTTGGAACAGGGTGGGACCCAAGAGACCCAGTACTTC. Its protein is CASSLEQGGTQETQYF.

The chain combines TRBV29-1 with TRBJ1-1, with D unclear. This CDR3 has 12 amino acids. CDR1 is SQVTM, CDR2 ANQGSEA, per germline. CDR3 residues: CIAMGWDTEAFF. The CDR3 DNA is TGCATCGCGATGGGCTGGGACACTGAAGCTTTCTTT.

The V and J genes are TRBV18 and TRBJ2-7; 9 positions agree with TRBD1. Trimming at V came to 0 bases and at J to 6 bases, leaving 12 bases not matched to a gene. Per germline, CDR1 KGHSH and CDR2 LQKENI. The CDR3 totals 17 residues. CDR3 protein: CASSPPGQGISTIEQYF. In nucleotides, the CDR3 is TGTGCCAGCTCACCACCGGGACAGGGTATTTCGACGATCGAGCAGTACTTC.

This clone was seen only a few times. CDR3 sequence (DNA): TGTGCCAGCAGCCGGAGCGAGAGAGCGGGAGCCCCATCCTACGAGCAGTACTTC. Protein product: CASSRSERAGAPSYEQYF. The chain combines TRBV11-3 with TRBJ2-7, with 8 bases lining up with TRBD2. V was pared by 5 bases and J by 1 base, with 16 bases of the junction left unmatched. The germline V gene encodes CDR1 SGHNT and CDR2 YENEEA. This CDR3 is built from 18 residues.

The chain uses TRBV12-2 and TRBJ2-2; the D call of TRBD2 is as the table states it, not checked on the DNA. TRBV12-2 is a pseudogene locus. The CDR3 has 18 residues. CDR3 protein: CAGLSRLAGGINTGELFF. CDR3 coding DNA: TGTGCCGGCTTAAGCCGACTAGCGGGAGGAATAAACACCGGGGAGCTGTTTTTT.

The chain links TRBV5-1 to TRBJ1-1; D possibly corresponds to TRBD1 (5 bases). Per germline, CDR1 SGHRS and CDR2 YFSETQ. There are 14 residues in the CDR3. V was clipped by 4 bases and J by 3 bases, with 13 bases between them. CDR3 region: CASSRWGDDTEAFF. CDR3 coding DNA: TGCGCCAGCAGCCGGTGGGGCGACGACACTGAAGCTTTCTTT.

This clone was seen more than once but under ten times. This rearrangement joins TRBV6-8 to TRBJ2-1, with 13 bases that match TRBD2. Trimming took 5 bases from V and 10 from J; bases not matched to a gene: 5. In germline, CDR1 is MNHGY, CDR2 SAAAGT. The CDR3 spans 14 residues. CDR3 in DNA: TGTGCCAGCAGTGGGGGACTAGCGGGACACGAGCAGTTCTTC. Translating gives CASSGGLAGHEQFF.